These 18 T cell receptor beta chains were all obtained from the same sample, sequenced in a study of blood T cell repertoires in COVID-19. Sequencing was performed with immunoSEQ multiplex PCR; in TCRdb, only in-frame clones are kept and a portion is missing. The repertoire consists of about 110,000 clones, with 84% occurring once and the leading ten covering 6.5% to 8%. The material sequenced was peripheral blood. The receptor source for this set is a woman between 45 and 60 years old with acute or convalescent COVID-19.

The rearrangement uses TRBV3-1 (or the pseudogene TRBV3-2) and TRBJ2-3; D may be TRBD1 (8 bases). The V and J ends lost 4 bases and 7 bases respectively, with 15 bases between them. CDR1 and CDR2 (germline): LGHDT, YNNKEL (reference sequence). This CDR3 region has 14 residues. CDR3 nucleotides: TGTGCCAGCAGCCCTACAGGGGGGGAAAATACGCAGTATTTT. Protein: CASSPTGGENTQYF.

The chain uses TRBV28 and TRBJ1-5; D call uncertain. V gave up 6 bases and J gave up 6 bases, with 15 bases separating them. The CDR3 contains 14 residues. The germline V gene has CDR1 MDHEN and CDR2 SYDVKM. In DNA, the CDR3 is TGTGCCAGCAGGCCCGGACTCCCGGTTCAGCCCCAGCATTTT. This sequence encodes CASRPGLPVQPQHF. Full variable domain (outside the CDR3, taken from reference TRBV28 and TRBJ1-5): DVKVTQSSRYLVKRTGEKVFLECVQDMDHENMFWYRQDPGLGLRLIYFSYDVKMKEKGDIPEGYSVSREKKERFSLILESASTNQTSMYLCASRPGLPVQPQHFGDGTRLSIL.

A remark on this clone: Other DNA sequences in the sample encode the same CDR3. CDR3 nucleotides: TGTGCCAGCAGTTTTCTTAGAAATCAGCCCCAGCATTTT. It is translated as CASSFLRNQPQHF. The chain links TRBV28 to TRBJ1-5; D is uncertain. The germline CDR1 and CDR2 sequences are MDHEN and SYDVKM. V dropped 3 bases and J dropped 4 bases, with 7 bases sitting between them. The CDR3 has 13 amino acids.

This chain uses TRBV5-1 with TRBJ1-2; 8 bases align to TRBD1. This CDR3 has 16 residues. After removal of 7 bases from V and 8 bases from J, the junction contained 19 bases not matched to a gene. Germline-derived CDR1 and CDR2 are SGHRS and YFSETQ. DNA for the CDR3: TGCGCCAGCGCCCCGGGACAGGATTTAGTTCCTGGGGGCTACACCTTC. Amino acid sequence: CASAPGQDLVPGGYTF.

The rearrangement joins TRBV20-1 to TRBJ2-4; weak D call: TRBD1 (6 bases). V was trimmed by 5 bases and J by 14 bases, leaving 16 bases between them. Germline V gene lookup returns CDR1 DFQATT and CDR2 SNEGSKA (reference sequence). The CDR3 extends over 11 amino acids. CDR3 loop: CSAPEGEKEYF. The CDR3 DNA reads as TGCAGTGCTCCCGAGGGGGAAAAGGAGTACTTC.

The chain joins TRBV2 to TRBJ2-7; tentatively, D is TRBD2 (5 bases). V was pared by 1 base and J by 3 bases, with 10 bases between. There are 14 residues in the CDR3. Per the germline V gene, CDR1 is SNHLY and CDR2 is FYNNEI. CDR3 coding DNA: TGTGCCAGCAGTGAAGGGGGTGAGGGCTACGAGCAGTACTTC. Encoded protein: CASSEGGEGYEQYF.

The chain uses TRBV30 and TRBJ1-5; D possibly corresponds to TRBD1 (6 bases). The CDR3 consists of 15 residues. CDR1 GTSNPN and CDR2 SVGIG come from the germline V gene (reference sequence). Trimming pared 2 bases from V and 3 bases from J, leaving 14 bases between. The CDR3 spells CAWSWQGRANQPQHF. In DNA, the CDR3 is TGTGCCTGGAGTTGGCAGGGGAGGGCCAATCAGCCCCAGCATTTT.

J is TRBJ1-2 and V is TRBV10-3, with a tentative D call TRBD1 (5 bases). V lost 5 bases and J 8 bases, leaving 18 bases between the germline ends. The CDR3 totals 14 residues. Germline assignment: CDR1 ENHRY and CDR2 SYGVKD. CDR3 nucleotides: TGTGCCATCAGTTTGGGAGGGACGGAGTTGGGCTACACCTTC. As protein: CAISLGGTELGYTF.

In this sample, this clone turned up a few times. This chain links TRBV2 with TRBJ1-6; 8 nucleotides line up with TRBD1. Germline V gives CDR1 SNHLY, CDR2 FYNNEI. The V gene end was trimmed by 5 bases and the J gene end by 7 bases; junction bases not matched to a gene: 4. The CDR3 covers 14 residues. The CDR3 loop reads CASSLTGANSPLHF. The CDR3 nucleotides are TGTGCCAGCAGTTTGACAGGGGCAAATTCACCCCTCCACTTT.

The CDR3 sequence is CASSLLGGAADTQYF. The CDR3 bases are TGTGCCAGCAGCTTGTTGGGGGGGGCGGCAGATACGCAGTATTTT. The rearrangement links TRBV5-4 to TRBJ2-3, with TRBD2 as a possible D gene (7 bases). CDR3 size: 15 residues. CDR1 SGHNT and CDR2 YYREEE come from the germline V gene (reference sequence). With 1 base removed from V and 4 bases from J, the gap between germline ends came to 13 bases.

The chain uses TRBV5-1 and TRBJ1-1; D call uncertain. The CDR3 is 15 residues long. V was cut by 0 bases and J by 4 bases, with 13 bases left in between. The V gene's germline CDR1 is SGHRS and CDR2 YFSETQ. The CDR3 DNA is TGCGCCAGCAGCTTGGAAACTGGAGGCGGCACTGAAGCTTTCTTT. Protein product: CASSLETGGGTEAFF.

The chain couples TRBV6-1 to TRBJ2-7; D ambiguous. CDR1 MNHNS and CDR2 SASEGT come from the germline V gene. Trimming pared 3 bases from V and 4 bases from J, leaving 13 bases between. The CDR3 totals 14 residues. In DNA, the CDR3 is TGTGCCAGCAGTGAGCTCCACGGGTTTTACGAGCAGTACTTC. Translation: CASSELHGFYEQYF.

The CDR3 region is CASGSSTGVYYGYTF. CDR3 sequence (DNA): TGTGCCAGCGGTAGTTCCACAGGGGTTTACTATGGCTACACCTTC. This rearrangement joins TRBV28 to TRBJ1-2; 7 nucleotides line up with TRBD1. The CDR3 sequence is 15 residues long. Per germline, CDR1 MDHEN and CDR2 SYDVKM. V lost 8 bases to trimming and J lost 3 bases; unmatched junction nucleotides: 12.

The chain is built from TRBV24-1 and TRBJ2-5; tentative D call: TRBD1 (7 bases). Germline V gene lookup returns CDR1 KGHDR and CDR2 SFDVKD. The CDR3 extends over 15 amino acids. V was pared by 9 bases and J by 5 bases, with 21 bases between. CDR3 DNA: TGTGCCACCGGGGCGGGGTATGACAGGGTGGAGACCCAGTACTTC. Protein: CATGAGYDRVETQYF.

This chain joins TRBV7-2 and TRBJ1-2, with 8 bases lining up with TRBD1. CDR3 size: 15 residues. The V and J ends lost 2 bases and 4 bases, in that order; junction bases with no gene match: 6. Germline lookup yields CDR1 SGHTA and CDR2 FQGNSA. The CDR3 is CASSLLAGGSYGYTF. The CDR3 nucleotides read TGTGCCAGCAGCTTATTGGCAGGGGGCAGCTATGGCTACACCTTC.

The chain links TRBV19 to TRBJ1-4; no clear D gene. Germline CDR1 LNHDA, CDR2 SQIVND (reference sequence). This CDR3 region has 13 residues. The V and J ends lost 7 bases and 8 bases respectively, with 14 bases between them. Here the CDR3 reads CASIGAGLEKLFF. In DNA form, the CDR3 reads TGTGCCAGTATCGGTGCAGGCTTGGAAAAACTGTTTTTT. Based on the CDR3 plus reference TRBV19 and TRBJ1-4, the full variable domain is DGGITQSPKYLFRKEGQNVTLSCEQNLNHDAMYWYRQDPGQGLRLIYYSQIVNDFQKGDIAEGYSVSREKKESFPLTVTSAQKNPTAFYLCASIGAGLEKLFFGSGTQLSVL.

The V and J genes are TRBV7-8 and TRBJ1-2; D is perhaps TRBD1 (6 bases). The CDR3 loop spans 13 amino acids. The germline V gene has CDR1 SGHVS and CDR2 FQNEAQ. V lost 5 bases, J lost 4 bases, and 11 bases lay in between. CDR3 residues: CASSLRGTYGYTF. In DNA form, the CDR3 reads TGTGCCAGCAGCCTCAGGGGAACCTATGGCTACACCTTC. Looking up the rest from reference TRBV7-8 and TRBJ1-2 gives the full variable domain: GAGVSQSPRYKVAKRGQDVALRCDPISGHVSLFWYQQALGQGPEFLTYFQNEAQLDKSGLPSDRFFAERPEGSVSTLKIQRTQQEDSAVYLCASSLRGTYGYTFGSGTRLTVV.

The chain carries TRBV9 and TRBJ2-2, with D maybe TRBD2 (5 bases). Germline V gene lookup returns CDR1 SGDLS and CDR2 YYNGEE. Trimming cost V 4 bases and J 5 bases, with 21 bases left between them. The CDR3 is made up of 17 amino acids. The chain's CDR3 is CASSPSEGIRGTGELFF. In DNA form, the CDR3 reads TGTGCCAGCAGCCCGTCCGAGGGAATACGAGGAACCGGGGAGCTGTTTTTT.